The rows below give T cell receptor beta chains drawn from one sample of a study of blood T cell repertoires in COVID-19. Produced via immunoSEQ multiplex PCR; TCRdb's table is partial and in-frame only. Of a few hundred thousand clones listed, around 87% are singletons. Sequenced material: PBMCs or T cells enriched from blood (not recorded which). Receptors were obtained from a middle-aged woman who had recovered from COVID-19. CDR3s include the opening cysteine and the closing phenylalanine or tryptophan. A D gene is named only where the DNA matches it firmly. Clone size appears in some rows only: once, few, many, or a class for an expanded clone.

J: TRBJ2-3
size: NA
V: TRBV7-6
D: NA
DNA: TGTGCCAGCAGCTTAGGAAGGGGAGATACGCAGTATTTT
CDR3: CASSLGRGDTQYF

J: TRBJ2-7
size: NA
V: TRBV10-3
D: NA
DNA: TGTGCCATCAGTGAGTCGAGGAGCGCCTACGAGCAGTACTTC
CDR3: CAISESRSAYEQYF

J: TRBJ1-1
size: NA
V: TRBV15
D: NA
DNA: TGTGCCACCAGCAGAGATCACAGCGGAACGAACACTGAAGCTTTCTTT
CDR3: CATSRDHSGTNTEAFF

J: TRBJ1-6
size: NA
V: TRBV6-5
D: NA
DNA: TGTGCCAGCAGTTTACAAATTAATAATTCACCCCTCCACTTT
CDR3: CASSLQINNSPLHF

J: TRBJ2-7
size: NA
V: TRBV12-3/TRBV12-4
D: NA
DNA: TGTGCCAGCAGTACAGGATACTACGAGCAGTACTTC
CDR3: CASSTGYYEQYF

J: TRBJ1-4
size: once
V: TRBV27
D: NA
DNA: TGTGCCAGCAGTGCGCGTTGGGGAGGGGATGAAAAACTGTTTTTT
CDR3: CASSARWGGDEKLFF

J: TRBJ1-6
size: NA
V: TRBV4-1
D: NA
DNA: TGCGCCAGCAGCGAGCGACAGGACTATAATTCACCCCTCCACTTT
CDR3: CASSERQDYNSPLHF

J: TRBJ2-7
size: NA
V: TRBV19
D: TRBD1
DNA: TGTGCCAGTCGTGACAGGGTCGGGCCTTACGAGCAGTACTTC
CDR3: CASRDRVGPYEQYF

J: TRBJ2-5
size: NA
V: TRBV5-1
D: TRBD1
DNA: TGCGCCAGCAGCCAGGGACAGGTAAAAGAGACCCAGTACTTC
CDR3: CASSQGQVKETQYF

J: TRBJ2-5
size: NA
V: TRBV9
D: TRBD1
DNA: TGTGCCAGCAGCGTAGGGACAGGGTCCGGAGAGACCCAGTACTTC
CDR3: CASSVGTGSGETQYF

J: TRBJ2-1
size: NA
V: TRBV5-1
D: NA
DNA: TGCGCCAGCAGCCCTAGGACTATCTACAATGAGCAGTTCTTC
CDR3: CASSPRTIYNEQFF

J: TRBJ1-1
size: NA
V: TRBV11-2
D: TRBD1
DNA: TGTGCCAGCAGCTTTGAACCCCACAGGGGGCTGGCGAACACTGAAGCTTTCTTT
CDR3: CASSFEPHRGLANTEAFF

J: TRBJ1-5
size: NA
V: TRBV25-1
D: TRBD1
DNA: TGTGCCAGCAGTGAATCGGCTAACAGGGGCGGCAATCAGCCCCAGCATTTT
CDR3: CASSESANRGGNQPQHF

J: TRBJ2-3
size: NA
V: TRBV5-6
D: NA
DNA: TGTGCCAGCAGCTTACAGGAGAGCACAGATACGCAGTATTTT
CDR3: CASSLQESTDTQYF

J: TRBJ2-3
size: NA
V: TRBV19
D: TRBD2
DNA: TGTGCCAGTAGTTTACTAGCGGGGAACACAGATACGCAGTATTTT
CDR3: CASSLLAGNTDTQYF

J: TRBJ2-7
size: NA
V: TRBV11-2
D: TRBD2
DNA: TGTGCCAGCAGCTTAGGAGTTGCGGCTAGCGGGGTCTACGAGCAGTACTTC
CDR3: CASSLGVAASGVYEQYF

J: TRBJ2-1
size: NA
V: TRBV29-1
D: NA
DNA: TGCAGCGTTGAACGACAGAACAATGAGCAGTTCTTC
CDR3: CSVERQNNEQFF

J: TRBJ1-2
size: NA
V: TRBV6-5
D: TRBD1
DNA: TGTGCCAGCAGGGGGGACAGGGGGATCGATGGCTACACCTTC
CDR3: CASRGDRGIDGYTF

J: TRBJ1-4
size: NA
V: TRBV30
D: NA
DNA: TGTGCCTGGAGTGCCCATGGGGCCACGTATGAAAAACTGTTTTTT
CDR3: CAWSAHGATYEKLFF

J: TRBJ1-4
size: NA
V: TRBV28
D: NA
DNA: TGTGCCAGCAGTTTGGGAGGGGAAGGTAATGAAAAACTGTTTTTT
CDR3: CASSLGGEGNEKLFF

J: TRBJ1-2
size: NA
V: TRBV5-6
D: TRBD1
DNA: TGTGCCAGCAGCTCCCCACAGGGGACCTATGGCTACACCTTC
CDR3: CASSSPQGTYGYTF

J: TRBJ1-3
size: NA
V: TRBV2
D: TRBD1
DNA: TGTGCCAGCAGTCCGGGAAGGGGACAGGCGGATTTCTCTGGAAACACCATATATTTT
CDR3: CASSPGRGQADFSGNTIYF

J: TRBJ2-1
size: NA
V: TRBV7-2
D: TRBD2
DNA: TGTGCCAGCAGCGGCTCACCTCCGTGGCGGGAGGGTGGCCATGAGCAGTTCTTC
CDR3: CASSGSPPWREGGHEQFF

J: TRBJ2-1
size: NA
V: TRBV5-4
D: TRBD2
DNA: TGTGCCAGCAGCTTGGATCCAGCGGGGTACAATGAGCAGTTCTTC
CDR3: CASSLDPAGYNEQFF

J: TRBJ2-1
size: NA
V: TRBV5-1
D: TRBD2
DNA: TGCGCCAGCAGCTGGACTAGCGGAGACCTACGGAATGAGCAGTTCTTC
CDR3: CASSWTSGDLRNEQFF

J: TRBJ2-3
size: NA
V: TRBV11-3
D: TRBD2
DNA: TGTGCCAGCAGCCCGGGACTAGCATCGGGACTCGGGGTGGATACGCAGTATTTT
CDR3: CASSPGLASGLGVDTQYF

J: TRBJ2-1
size: NA
V: TRBV5-1
D: TRBD2
DNA: TGCGCCAGCACCCAAGAGGGACTAGCGGTTAACAATGAGCAGTTCTTC
CDR3: CASTQEGLAVNNEQFF

J: TRBJ1-1
size: NA
V: TRBV3-1/TRBV3-2
D: NA
DNA: TGTGCCAGCACAGGTGGGGCAGTGGGGATGGACACTGAAGCTTTCTTT
CDR3: CASTGGAVGMDTEAFF